The rows below give T cell receptor beta chains drawn from one sample of a study of CD8+ T cells in alopecia areata. Profiling relied on immunoSEQ multiplex PCR, and the TCRdb table lists in-frame clones only, not all of them. This repertoire shows 65,000 to 100,000 clones, 45% to 60% found once; its top ten account for approximately 5.4%. The sequencing sample was made of NKG2D-high CD8+ T cells sorted from blood. Receptors were obtained from a human donor with alopecia areata. CDR3s include the opening cysteine and the closing phenylalanine or tryptophan. D genes are given only for firm matches. Size values are once, few and many counts, or a class for expanded clones, and some rows have none.

j_call | clone_size | v_call | d_call | cdr3_nt | cdr3_aa
TRBJ1-5 | few | TRBV27 | . | TGTGCCAGCAGTCGGACAGCGAATCAGCCCCAGCATTTT | CASSRTANQPQHF
TRBJ1-6 | . | TRBV5-1 | TRBD1 | TGCGCCAGCAGCCCGGACAGGGGGCTTAATTCACCCCTCCACTTT | CASSPDRGLNSPLHF
TRBJ1-1 | . | TRBV7-9 | . | TGTGCCAGCAGGCCGAACACTGAAGCTTTCTTT | CASRPNTEAFF
TRBJ2-7 | few | TRBV29-1 | . | TGCAGCGTTGAAGGAACAGGGAATTACGAGCAGTACTTC | CSVEGTGNYEQYF
TRBJ1-6 | once | TRBV4-2 | TRBD1 | TGTGCCAGCAGCCTCATAGAGGGACAGGGGACTTCACCCCTCCACTTT | CASSLIEGQGTSPLHF
TRBJ2-4 | large | TRBV28 | TRBD2 | TGTGCGCCGGGACTAGCGGACCTTATAGCCAAAAACATTCAGTACTTC | CAPGLADLIAKNIQYF
TRBJ2-6 | few | TRBV29-1 | . | TGCAGCGTCCGGGTCCAGAGCTCTGGGGCCAACGTCCTGACTTTC | CSVRVQSSGANVLTF
TRBJ2-1 | few | TRBV13 | . | TGTGCCAGCAGCTTAGACAATGAGCAGTTCTTC | CASSLDNEQFF
TRBJ2-7 | once | TRBV5-6 | . | TGTGCCAGCAGCTTCCGTCAGTCCTACGAGCAGTACTTC | CASSFRQSYEQYF
TRBJ2-1 | once | TRBV13 | . | TGTGCCAGCAGCATGGACCTACACAATGAGCAGTTCTTC | CASSMDLHNEQFF
TRBJ1-5 | . | TRBV4-2 | . | . | CASSTSTGSPQQPQHF
TRBJ2-2 | . | TRBV29-1 | . | TGCAGCGTGGTTGGTACCGGGGAGCTGTTTTTT | CSVVGTGELFF
TRBJ2-7 | . | TRBV29-1 | . | TGCAGCGTCCCCCTAGCCAATTCCTACGAGCAGTACTTC | CSVPLANSYEQYF
TRBJ2-7 | . | TRBV15 | . | TGTGCCACCAGCAGAGTTGTGGCCCCCTACGAGCAGTACTTC | CATSRVVAPYEQYF
TRBJ2-5 | . | TRBV9 | TRBD2 | TGTGCCAGCAGCGAGGTAGCGGGAGTGGGAGAGACCCAGTACTTC | CASSEVAGVGETQYF
TRBJ1-5 | . | TRBV30 | TRBD1 | TGTGCCTGGAGTGCAGAGACAGGGAGTTGGCCCCAGCATTTT | CAWSAETGSWPQHF
TRBJ1-2 | . | TRBV11-2 | TRBD1 | TGTGCCAGCAGCTTAGAGGGACAGGGGCACGGCTACACCTTC | CASSLEGQGHGYTF
TRBJ2-1 | . | TRBV12-5 | . | TGTGCTAGCCCTCGGGACTCTTTAGGTGAGCAGTTCTTC | CASPRDSLGEQFF
TRBJ1-2 | few | TRBV19 | . | TGTGCCAGTAGCGGGACGGCTAACTATGGCTACACCTTC | CASSGTANYGYTF
TRBJ2-1 | once | TRBV5-1 | . | TGCGCCAGCAGCTTGGAGGACAATGAGCAGTTCTTC | CASSLEDNEQFF
TRBJ2-5 | . | TRBV28 | . | TGTGCCAGCAGGTGGGAGGAGACCCAGTACTTC | CASRWEETQYF
TRBJ2-1 | once | TRBV7-3 | . | TGTGCCAGCAGCCAGACTGGAAGCCCCTACAATGAGCAGTTCTTC | CASSQTGSPYNEQFF
TRBJ2-7 | . | TRBV19 | . | TGTGCCAGTAGTCGGGGCTTCTCCTACGAGCAGTACTTC | CASSRGFSYEQYF
TRBJ1-5 | once | TRBV9 | . | TGTGCCAGCAGCACAGGCTCGCAGCCCCAGCATTTT | CASSTGSQPQHF
TRBJ2-4 | few | TRBV29-1 | TRBD2 | TGCAGCGGAACTAGCGGGAAAAACATTCAGTACTTC | CSGTSGKNIQYF
TRBJ2-3 | . | TRBV28 | . | TGTGCCAGCAGTTTACAAGCTCCCAGCACAGATACGCAGTATTTT | CASSLQAPSTDTQYF
TRBJ2-1 | . | TRBV5-1 | . | TGCGCCAGCAGCGTCCAGGGGCCCAGCTCCTACAATGAGCAGTTCTTC | CASSVQGPSSYNEQFF
TRBJ2-3 | . | TRBV29-1 | . | TGCAGCCCGATTACAGATACGCAGTATTTT | CSPITDTQYF
TRBJ2-2 | few | TRBV29-1 | TRBD2 | TGCAGCGTTGAGGCGGGGGGGCCCCTCGGGGAGCTGTTTTTT | CSVEAGGPLGELFF
TRBJ2-1 | . | TRBV4-3 | . | TGCGCCAGCAGCGACAGCGGAGGGGGGGCCAATGAGCAGTTCTTC | CASSDSGGGANEQFF
TRBJ2-4 | . | TRBV5-6 | TRBD1 | TGTGCCAGCAGCGGAGGGGACAGGGAGTTGTTAGACATTCAGTACTTC | CASSGGDRELLDIQYF
TRBJ2-7 | . | TRBV6-6 | . | TGTGCCAGCAGCCCCCAGCCTGGCAGCTCCTACGAGCAGTACTTC | CASSPQPGSSYEQYF
TRBJ2-7 | . | TRBV5-1 | . | TGCGCCAGCAGTATAACAGCGGCCCGATCCTACGAGCAGTACTTC | CASSITAARSYEQYF
TRBJ1-6 | . | TRBV6-5 | . | TGTGCCAGCTCTCAGGCTAACTATAATTCACCCCTCCACTTT | CASSQANYNSPLHF
TRBJ2-5 | . | TRBV7-2 | TRBD1 | TGTGCCAGCAGCCCCGGAGGACAGGGATGGGAGACCCAGTACTTC | CASSPGGQGWETQYF
TRBJ1-1 | . | TRBV29-1 | . | TGCAGCGTTGGGTGGGGGGAGCACACTGAAGCTTTCTTT | CSVGWGEHTEAFF
TRBJ2-7 | . | TRBV27 | TRBD1 | TGTGCCAGCCGGGACAGTACTTACGAGCAGTACTTC | CASRDSTYEQYF
TRBJ2-1 | few | TRBV7-8 | . | TGTGCCAGCAGCATCTATTCCGGGAATGAGCAGTTCTTC | CASSIYSGNEQFF
TRBJ2-1 | few | TRBV4-1 | . | TGCGCCAGCACTTACAGGGCCCTCGGCAATGAGCAGTTCTTC | CASTYRALGNEQFF
TRBJ2-7 | . | TRBV11-2 | TRBD2 | TGTGCCAGCAGCTTAGCTAGACTAGCGGGAGGCGAGCAGTACTTC | CASSLARLAGGEQYF
TRBJ1-6 | few | TRBV7-3 | . | TGTGCCAGCAGCCGCGGGGTCGGGGATTCACCCCTCCACTTT | CASSRGVGDSPLHF
TRBJ1-5 | few | TRBV29-1 | TRBD1 | TGCAGCGTCAAGACAGGGATGGGCGCACGGGAGCCCCAGCATTTT | CSVKTGMGAREPQHF